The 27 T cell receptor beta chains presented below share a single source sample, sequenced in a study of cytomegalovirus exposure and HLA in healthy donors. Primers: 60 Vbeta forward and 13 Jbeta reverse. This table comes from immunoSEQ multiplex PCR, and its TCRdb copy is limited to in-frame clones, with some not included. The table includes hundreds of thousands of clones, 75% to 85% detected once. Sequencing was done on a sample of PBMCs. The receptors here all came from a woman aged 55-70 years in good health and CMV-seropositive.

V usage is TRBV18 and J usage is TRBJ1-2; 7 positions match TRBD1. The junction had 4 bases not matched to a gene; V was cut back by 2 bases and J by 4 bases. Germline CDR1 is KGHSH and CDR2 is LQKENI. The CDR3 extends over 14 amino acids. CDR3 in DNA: TGTGCCAGCTCACCAAAGGGACAGAGCTATGGCTACACCTTC. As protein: CASSPKGQSYGYTF.

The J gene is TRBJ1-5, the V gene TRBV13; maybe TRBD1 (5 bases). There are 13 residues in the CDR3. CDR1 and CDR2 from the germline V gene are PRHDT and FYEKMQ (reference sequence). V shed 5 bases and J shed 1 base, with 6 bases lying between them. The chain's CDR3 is CASSRGSNQPQHF. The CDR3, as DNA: TGTGCCAGCAGCCGGGGGAGCAATCAGCCCCAGCATTTT.

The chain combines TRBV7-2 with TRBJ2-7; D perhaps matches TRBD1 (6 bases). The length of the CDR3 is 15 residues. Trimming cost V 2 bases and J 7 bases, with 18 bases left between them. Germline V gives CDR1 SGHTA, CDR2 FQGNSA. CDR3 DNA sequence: TGTGCCAGCAGCTTATCAGGGGACCCAACCAGAGAGCAGTACTTC. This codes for CASSLSGDPTREQYF.

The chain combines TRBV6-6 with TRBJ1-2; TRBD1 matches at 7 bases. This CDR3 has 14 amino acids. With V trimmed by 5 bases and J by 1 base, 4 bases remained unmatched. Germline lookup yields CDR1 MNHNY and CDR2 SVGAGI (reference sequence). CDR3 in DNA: TGTGCCAGCAGTCGACAGGGCAGTAACTATGGCTACACCTTC. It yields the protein CASSRQGSNYGYTF.

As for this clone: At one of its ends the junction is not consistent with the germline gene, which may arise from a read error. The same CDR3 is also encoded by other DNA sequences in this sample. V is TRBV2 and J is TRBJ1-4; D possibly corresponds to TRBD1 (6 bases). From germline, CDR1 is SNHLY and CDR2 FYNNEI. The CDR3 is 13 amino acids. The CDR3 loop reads CASSTGLTEKLFF. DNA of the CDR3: TGTGCCAGCAGTACAGGGTTGACTGAAAAGCTGTTTTTT.

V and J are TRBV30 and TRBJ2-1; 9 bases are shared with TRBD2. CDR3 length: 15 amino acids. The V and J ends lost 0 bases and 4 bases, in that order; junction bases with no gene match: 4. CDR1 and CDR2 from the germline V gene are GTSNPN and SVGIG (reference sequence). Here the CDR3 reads CAWSVSSGGYNEQFF. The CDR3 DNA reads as TGTGCCTGGAGTGTAAGTAGCGGGGGTTACAATGAGCAGTTCTTC.

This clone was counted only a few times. The CDR3 region has the DNA TGTGCCAGCAGCTTAGGGAGGGGAGAGAACACTGAAGCTTTCTTT. Its translation is CASSLGRGENTEAFF. The chain combines TRBV11-1 with TRBJ1-1, with TRBD1 as a possible D gene (5 bases). Germline CDR1 reads SGHAT; CDR2 reads FQDESV (reference sequence). The length of the CDR3 is 15 residues. V was cut by 1 base and J by 1 base, with 10 bases left in between.

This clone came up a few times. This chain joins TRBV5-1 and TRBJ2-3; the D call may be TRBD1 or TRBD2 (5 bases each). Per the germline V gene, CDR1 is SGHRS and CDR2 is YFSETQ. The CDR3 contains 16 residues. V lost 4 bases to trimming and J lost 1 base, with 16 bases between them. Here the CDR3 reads CASSLGPGAGTDTQYF. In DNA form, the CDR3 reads TGCGCCAGCAGCCTGGGACCGGGTGCAGGCACAGATACGCAGTATTTT.

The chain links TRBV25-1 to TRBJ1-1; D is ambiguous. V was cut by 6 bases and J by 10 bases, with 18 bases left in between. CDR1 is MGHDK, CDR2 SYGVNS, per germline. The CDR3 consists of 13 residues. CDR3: CASSGAVERRAFF. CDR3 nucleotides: TGTGCCAGCAGCGGAGCCGTGGAGAGAAGAGCTTTCTTT. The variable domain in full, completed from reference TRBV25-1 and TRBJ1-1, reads EADIYQTPRYLVIGTGKKITLECSQTMGHDKMYWYQQDPGMELHLIHYSYGVNSTEKGDLSSESTVSRIRTEHFPLTLESARPSHTSQYLCASSGAVERRAFFGQGTRLTVV.

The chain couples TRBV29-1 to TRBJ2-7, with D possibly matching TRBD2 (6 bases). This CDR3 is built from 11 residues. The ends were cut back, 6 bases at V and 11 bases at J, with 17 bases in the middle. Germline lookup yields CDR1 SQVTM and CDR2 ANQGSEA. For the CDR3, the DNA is TGCAGCGTGGGGGAGCGAGGAGGGGAGTACTTC. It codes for CSVGERGGEYF.

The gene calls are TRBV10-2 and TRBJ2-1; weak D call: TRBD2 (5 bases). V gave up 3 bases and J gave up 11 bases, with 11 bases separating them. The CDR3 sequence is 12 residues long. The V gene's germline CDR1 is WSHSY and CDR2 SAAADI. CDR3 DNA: TGCGCCAGCAGTGATCTCAGCGGCCAGCAGTTCTTC. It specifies CASSDLSGQQFF.

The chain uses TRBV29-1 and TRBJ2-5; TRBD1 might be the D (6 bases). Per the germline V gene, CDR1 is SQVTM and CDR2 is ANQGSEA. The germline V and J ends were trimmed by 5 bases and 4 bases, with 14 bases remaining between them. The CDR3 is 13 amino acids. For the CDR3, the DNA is TGCAGCGTTAGCAGGGGCCCCCGAGAGACCCAGTACTTC. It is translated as CSVSRGPRETQYF.

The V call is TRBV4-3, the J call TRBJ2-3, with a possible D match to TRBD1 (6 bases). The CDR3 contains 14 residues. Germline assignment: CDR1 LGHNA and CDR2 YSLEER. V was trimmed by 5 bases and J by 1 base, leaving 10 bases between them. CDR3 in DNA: TGCGCCAGCAGCACCCGACAGGGCACAGATACGCAGTATTTT. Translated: CASSTRQGTDTQYF.

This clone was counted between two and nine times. The CDR3 DNA follows: TGTGCCAAATACCGGGACAGGGGTGACGGGGAGCTGTTTTTT. Translated: CAKYRDRGDGELFF. The V call is TRBV2, the J call TRBJ2-2, with 10 bases matching TRBD1. CDR3 length: 14 amino acids. V was pared by 10 bases and J by 7 bases, with 9 bases of the junction left unmatched. CDR1 SNHLY and CDR2 FYNNEI come from the germline V gene.

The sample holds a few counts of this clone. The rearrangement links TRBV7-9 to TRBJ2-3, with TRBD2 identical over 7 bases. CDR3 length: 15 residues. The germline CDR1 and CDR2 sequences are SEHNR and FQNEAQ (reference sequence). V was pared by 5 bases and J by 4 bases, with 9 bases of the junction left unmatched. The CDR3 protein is CASSLGFRGADTQYF. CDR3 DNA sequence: TGTGCCAGCAGCCTAGGGTTCCGGGGGGCAGATACGCAGTATTTT.

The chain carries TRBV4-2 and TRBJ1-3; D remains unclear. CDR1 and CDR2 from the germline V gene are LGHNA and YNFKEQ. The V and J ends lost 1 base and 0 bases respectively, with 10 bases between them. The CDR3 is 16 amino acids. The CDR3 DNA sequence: TGTGCCAGCAGCCAAGGCGGGTCGACCTCTGGAAACACCATATATTTT. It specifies CASSQGGSTSGNTIYF.

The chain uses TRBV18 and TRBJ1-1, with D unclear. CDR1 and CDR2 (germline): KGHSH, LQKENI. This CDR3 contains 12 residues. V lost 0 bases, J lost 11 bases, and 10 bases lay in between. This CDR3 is CASSPPGSGAFF. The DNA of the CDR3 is TGTGCCAGCTCACCACCCGGGTCCGGCGCTTTCTTT.

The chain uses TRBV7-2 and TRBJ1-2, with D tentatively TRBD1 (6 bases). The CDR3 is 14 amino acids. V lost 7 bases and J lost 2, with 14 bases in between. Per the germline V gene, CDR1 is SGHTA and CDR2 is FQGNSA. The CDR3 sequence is CASIPTQGNYGYTF. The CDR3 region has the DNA TGTGCCAGCATTCCTACCCAGGGGAACTATGGCTACACCTTC.

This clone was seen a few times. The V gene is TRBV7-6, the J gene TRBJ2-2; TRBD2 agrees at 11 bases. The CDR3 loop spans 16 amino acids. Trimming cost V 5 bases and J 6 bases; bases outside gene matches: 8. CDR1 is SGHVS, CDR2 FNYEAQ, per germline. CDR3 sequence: CASSRSGGASPGELFF. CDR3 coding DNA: TGTGCCAGCAGCCGTAGCGGGGGGGCTTCCCCCGGGGAGCTGTTTTTT.

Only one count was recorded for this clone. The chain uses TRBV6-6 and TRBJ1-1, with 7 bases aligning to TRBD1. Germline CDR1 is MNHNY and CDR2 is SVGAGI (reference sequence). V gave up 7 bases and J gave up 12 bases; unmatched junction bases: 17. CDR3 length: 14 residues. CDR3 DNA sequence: TGTGCCAGCAAGACACTGGACAGGCAGAGGGGCCCTTTCTTT. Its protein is CASKTLDRQRGPFF.

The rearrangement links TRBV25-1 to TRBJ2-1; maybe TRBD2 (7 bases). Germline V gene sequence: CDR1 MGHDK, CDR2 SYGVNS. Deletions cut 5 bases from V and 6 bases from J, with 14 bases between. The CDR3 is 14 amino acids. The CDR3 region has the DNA TGTGCCAGCAGTCAAGGGGGGGCCCCCAATGAGCAGTTCTTC. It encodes CASSQGGAPNEQFF.

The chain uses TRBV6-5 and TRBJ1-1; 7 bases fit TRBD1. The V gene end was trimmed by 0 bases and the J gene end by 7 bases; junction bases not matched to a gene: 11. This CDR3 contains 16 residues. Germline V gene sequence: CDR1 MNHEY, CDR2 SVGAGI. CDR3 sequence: CASSYSWLGQALEAFF. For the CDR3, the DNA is TGTGCCAGCAGTTACTCGTGGCTAGGACAGGCCCTTGAAGCTTTCTTT.

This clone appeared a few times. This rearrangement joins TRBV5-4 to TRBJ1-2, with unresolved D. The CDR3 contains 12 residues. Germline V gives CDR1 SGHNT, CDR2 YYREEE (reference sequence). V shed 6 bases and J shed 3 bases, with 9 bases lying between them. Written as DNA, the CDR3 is TGTGCCAGCACCAACACAGACTATGGCTACACCTTC. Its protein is CASTNTDYGYTF.

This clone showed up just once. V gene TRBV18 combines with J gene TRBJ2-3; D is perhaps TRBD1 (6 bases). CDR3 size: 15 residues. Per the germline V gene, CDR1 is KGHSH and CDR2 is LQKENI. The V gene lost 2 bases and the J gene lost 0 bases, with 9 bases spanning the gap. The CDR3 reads CASSPGDKSTDTQYF. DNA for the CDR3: TGTGCCAGCTCACCAGGGGACAAGAGCACAGATACGCAGTATTTT.

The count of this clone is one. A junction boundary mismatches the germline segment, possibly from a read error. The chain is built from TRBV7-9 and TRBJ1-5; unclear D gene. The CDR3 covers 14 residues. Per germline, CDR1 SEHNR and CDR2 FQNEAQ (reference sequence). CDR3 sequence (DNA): TGTTCCAGCAGCCGAGAAGCCTCCAATCAGCCCCAGCATTTT. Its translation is CSSSREASNQPQHF.

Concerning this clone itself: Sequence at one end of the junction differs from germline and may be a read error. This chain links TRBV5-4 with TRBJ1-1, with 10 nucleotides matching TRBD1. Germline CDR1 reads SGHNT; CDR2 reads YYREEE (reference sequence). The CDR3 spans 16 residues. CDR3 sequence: CTSSPGQGYTNTEAFF. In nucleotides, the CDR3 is TGTACCAGCAGCCCGGGACAGGGGTATACGAACACTGAAGCTTTCTTT.

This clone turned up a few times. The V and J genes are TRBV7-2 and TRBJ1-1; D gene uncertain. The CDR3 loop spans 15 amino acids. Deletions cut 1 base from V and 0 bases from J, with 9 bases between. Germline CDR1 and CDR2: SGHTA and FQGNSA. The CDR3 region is CASSLESQMNTEAFF. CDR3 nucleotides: TGTGCCAGCAGCTTAGAGTCGCAGATGAACACTGAAGCTTTCTTT.